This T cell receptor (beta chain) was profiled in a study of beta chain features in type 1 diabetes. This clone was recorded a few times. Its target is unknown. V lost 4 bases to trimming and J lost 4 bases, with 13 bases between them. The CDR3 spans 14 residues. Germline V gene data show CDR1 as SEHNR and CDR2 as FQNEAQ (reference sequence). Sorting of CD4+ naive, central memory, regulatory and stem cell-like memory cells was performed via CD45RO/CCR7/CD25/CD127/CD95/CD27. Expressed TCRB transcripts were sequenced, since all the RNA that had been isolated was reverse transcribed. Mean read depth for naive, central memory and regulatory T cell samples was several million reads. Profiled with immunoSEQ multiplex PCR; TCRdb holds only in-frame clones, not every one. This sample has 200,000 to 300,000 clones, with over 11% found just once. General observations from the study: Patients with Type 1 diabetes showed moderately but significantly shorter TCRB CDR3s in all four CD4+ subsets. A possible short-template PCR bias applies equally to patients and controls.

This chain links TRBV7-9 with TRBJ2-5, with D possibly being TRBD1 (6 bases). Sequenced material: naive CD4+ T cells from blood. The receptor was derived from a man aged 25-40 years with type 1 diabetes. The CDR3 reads CASSYTGFSETQYF. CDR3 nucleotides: TGTGCCAGCAGCTACACAGGGTTTTCAGAGACCCAGTACTTC.